This entry is about one T cell receptor beta chain. The target antigen is unknown. Some clones are missing from TCRdb's copy, which holds only in-frame ones; the method was immunoSEQ multiplex PCR. The table has about 130,000 clones, about nine tenths seen once; the top ten hold 3% to 4%. Germline V CDR1 and CDR2: SGHVS, FNYEAQ. The CDR3 runs 13 residues. Trimming removed 3 bases at V and 6 bases at J, with 11 bases between. The donors were part of the roughly 120-subject validation cohort, which stood apart from the approximately 670-subject first cohort. The data were obtained in a study of cytomegalovirus exposure and HLA in healthy donors. Points from the study as a whole: In vitro checks showed that three CMV-associated chains really do target CMV antigens. Altogether, 150 to 200 TCR beta chains were recorded as cytomegalovirus-associated. In the roughly 120 validation repertoires, a later analysis found that first-cohort TCR clusters tended to co-occur.

Input material: PBMCs. The clonotype comes from a man between 25 and 39 years old in good health and CMV-seronegative. The chain links TRBV7-6 to TRBJ2-5; D not resolved. This CDR3 is CASSFPDTKTQYF. CDR3 DNA sequence: TGTGCCAGCAGCTTTCCTGACACAAAGACCCAGTACTTC.